The 2 T cell receptor beta chains reported below all come from one sample, sequenced in a study of CD8 T cells in Susac syndrome. Random hexamers primed reverse transcription of about 0.45 to 1 ug RNA. TCRdb itself ran the immunoSEQ multiplex PCR reads through MiXCR, one entry per CDR3 protein. The data show 150,000 to 190,000 distinct CDR3 sequences, with roughly 95% seen just once and approximately 0.15% held by the top ten. Sequenced: CD4+ T cells from PBMCs. All receptors come from a human donor with Susac syndrome.

This clonotype was recorded once. The chain links TRBV19 to TRBJ2-2; D tentatively fits TRBD1 or TRBD2 (5 bases each). Trimming shortened V by 5 bases and J by 5 bases, and 15 bases separated the two germline ends. In germline, CDR1 is LNHDA, CDR2 SQIVND (reference sequence). This CDR3 comprises 15 residues. The CDR3 region is CASSSPGRWTGELFF. For the CDR3, the DNA is TGTGCCAGTAGTTCACCGGGACGATGGACCGGGGAGCTGTTTTTT. The whole variable domain, filled in from reference TRBV19 and TRBJ2-2, reads DGGITQSPKYLFRKEGQNVTLSCEQNLNHDAMYWYRQDPGQGLRLIYYSQIVNDFQKGDIAEGYSVSREKKESFPLTVTSAQKNPTAFYLCASSSPGRWTGELFFGEGSRLTVL.

V is TRBV29-1 and J is TRBJ1-3; D gene uncertain. Deletions cut 7 bases from V and 7 bases from J, with 8 bases between. The length of the CDR3 is 10 residues. Germline loops: CDR1 SQVTM, CDR2 ANQGSEA. The CDR3 nucleotides are TGCAGCGCCGCGGGGAACACCATATATTTT. It encodes CSAAGNTIYF.